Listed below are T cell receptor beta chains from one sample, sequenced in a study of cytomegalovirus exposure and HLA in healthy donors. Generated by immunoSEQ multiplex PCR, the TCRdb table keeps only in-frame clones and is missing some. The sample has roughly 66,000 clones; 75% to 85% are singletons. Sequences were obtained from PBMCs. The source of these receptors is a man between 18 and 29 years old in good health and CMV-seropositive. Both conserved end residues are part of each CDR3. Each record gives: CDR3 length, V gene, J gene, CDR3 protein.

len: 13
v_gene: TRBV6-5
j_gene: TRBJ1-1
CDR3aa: CASRDRAATEAFF

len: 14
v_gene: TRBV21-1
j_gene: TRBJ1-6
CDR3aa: CASKQGVDNSPLHF

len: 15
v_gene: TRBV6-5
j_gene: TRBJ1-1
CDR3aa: CASRNTRQGRSEAFF

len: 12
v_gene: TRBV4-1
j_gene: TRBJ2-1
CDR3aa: CASSQLGGEQFF

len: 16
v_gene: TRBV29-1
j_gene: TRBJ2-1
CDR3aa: CSVESGTSGLYNEQFF

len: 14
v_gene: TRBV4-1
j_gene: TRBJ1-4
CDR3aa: CASSRPPRNEKLFF

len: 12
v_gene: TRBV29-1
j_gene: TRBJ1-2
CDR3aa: CSVVALNYGYTF

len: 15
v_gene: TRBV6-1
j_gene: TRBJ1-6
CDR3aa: CASSEVAGSNSPLHF

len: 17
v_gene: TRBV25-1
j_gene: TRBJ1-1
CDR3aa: CASSPPGQGFMNTEAFF

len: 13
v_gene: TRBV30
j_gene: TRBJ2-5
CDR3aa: CAWNNSPVETQYF

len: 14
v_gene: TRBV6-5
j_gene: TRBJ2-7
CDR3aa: CASSATGQTYEQYF

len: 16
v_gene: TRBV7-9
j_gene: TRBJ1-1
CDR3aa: CASSLPGAIRNTEAFF

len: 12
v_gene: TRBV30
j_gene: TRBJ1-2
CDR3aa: CAWTVTNYGYTF

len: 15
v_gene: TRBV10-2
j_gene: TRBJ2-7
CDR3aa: CASSAQTGVAYEQYF

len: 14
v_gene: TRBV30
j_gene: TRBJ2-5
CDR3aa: CALSEGPYQETQYF

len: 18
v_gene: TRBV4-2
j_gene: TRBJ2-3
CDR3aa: CASSQTSAGGISTDTQYF

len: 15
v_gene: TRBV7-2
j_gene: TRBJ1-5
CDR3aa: CASSLEGQGRQPQHF

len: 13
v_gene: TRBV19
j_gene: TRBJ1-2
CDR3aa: CASTRGAGYGYTF

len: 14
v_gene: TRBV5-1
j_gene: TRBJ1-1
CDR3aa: CASSFNGRDTEAFF

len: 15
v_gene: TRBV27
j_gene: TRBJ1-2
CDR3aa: CASSERQGNNYGYTF

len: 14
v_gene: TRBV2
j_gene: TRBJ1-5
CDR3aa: CASRGVRGYQPQHF

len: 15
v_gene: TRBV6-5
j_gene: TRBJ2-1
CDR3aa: CASTYRRGGNNEQFF

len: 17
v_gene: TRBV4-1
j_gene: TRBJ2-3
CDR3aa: CASSQDRASGSTDTQYF

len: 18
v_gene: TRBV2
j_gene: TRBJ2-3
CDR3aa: CASSGPGTSGDVPDTQYF

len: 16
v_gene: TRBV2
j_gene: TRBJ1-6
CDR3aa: CATRTGVSSYNSPLHF

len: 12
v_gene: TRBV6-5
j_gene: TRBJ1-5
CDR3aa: CASHTINQPQHF

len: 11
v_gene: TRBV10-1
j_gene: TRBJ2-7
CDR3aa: CASSDLSEQYF

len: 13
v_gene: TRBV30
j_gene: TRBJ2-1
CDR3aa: CAWTMGLAGEQFF

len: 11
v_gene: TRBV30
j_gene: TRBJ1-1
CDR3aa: CAWSLNTEAFF

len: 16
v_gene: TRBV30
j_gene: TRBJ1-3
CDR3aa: CAWSPEGSYSGNTIYF

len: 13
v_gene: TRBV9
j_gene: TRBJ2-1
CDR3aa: CASSVLPGNEQFF

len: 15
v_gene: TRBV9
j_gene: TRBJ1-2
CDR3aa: CASSVGVTGSNGYTF

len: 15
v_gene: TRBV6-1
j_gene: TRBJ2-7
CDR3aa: CASSAGTGGSGEQYF

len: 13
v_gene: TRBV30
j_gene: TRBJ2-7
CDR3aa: CASRDQSSYEQYF

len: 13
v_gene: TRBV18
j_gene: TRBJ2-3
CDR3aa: CASSPGREDTQYF

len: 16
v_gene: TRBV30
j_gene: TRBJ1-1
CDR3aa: CAWALKPGQGASEAFF

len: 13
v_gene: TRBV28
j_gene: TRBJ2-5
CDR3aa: CASSLGDPAAQYF

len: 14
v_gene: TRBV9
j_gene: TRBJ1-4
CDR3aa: CASSVGGINEKLFF

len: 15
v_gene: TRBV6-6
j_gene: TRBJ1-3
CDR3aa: CASRGTQPRGNTIYF

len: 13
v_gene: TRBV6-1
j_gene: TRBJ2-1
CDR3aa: CASRGQAYNEQFF

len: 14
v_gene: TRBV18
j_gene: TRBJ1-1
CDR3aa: CASRPDRANTEAFF